Each of the 12 T cell receptor beta chains below was sequenced from the same sample in a study of cytomegalovirus exposure and HLA in healthy donors. Researchers ran the PCR with 60 Vbeta and 13 Jbeta primers. The protocol was immunoSEQ multiplex PCR, while the TCRdb copy is restricted to in-frame clones and leaves out a portion. Of about 98,000 clones in the sample, around 70% were seen once. The sequenced sample consisted of PBMCs. Source of these receptors: a man in his fifties or sixties in good health and CMV-seronegative.

The V call is TRBV11-3, the J call TRBJ2-1, with TRBD1 matching over 9 bases. The trim removed 5 bases at V and 7 bases at J, leaving 9 bases unmatched. Germline V gene lookup returns CDR1 SGHNT and CDR2 YENEEA. The CDR3 is made up of 15 amino acids. CDR3 coding DNA: TGTGCCAGCAGCGTCACAGGGGGCCGAGGGAATGAGCAGTTCTTC. Translating gives CASSVTGGRGNEQFF.

The chain uses TRBV6-6 and TRBJ1-1, with a weak D call TRBD1 (6 bases). Germline-derived CDR1 and CDR2 are MNHNY and SVGAGI (reference sequence). V dropped 7 bases and J dropped 6 bases, with 18 bases sitting between them. This CDR3 contains 14 residues. The CDR3 loop reads CASIATGKIAEAFF. As DNA, the CDR3 is TGTGCCAGCATTGCCACAGGGAAGATCGCTGAAGCTTTCTTT.

This clone was seen only once. The V call is TRBV6-1, the J call TRBJ2-7; 9 nucleotides agree with TRBD2. The germline V gene encodes CDR1 MNHNS and CDR2 SASEGT. The CDR3 loop spans 13 amino acids. Trimming cost V 4 bases and J 2 bases; bases outside gene matches: 0. The CDR3 DNA is TGTGCCAGCAGTGTAGCGGGAGCCTACGAGCAGTACTTC. It encodes CASSVAGAYEQYF.

This chain links TRBV28 with TRBJ2-4, with 9 bases fitting TRBD1. The CDR3 length is 15 residues. After removal of 5 bases from V and 6 bases from J, the junction contained 8 bases not matched to a gene. Germline CDR1 is MDHEN and CDR2 is SYDVKM. The DNA of the CDR3 is TGTGCCAGCAGTCTTACAGGGGGCGCCGGAAACATTCAGTACTTC. It codes for CASSLTGGAGNIQYF.

The chain joins TRBV28 to TRBJ2-1; 8 bases fit TRBD1. This CDR3 has 16 amino acids. J was trimmed by 3 bases and V by 4 bases; bases with no gene match: 8. Germline CDR1 is MDHEN and CDR2 is SYDVKM. CDR3 region: CASSSTGTGVYNEQFF. As DNA, the CDR3 is TGTGCCAGCAGTTCTACCGGGACAGGAGTCTACAATGAGCAGTTCTTC. Full variable domain (missing parts from reference TRBV28 and TRBJ2-1): DVKVTQSSRYLVKRTGEKVFLECVQDMDHENMFWYRQDPGLGLRLIYFSYDVKMKEKGDIPEGYSVSREKKERFSLILESASTNQTSMYLCASSSTGTGVYNEQFFGPGTRLTVL.

This clone was recorded a few times. The DNA is omitted, as the CDR3 cannot be located on it reliably, and the CDR3 follows TCRdb's listing. The gene calls are TRBV30 and TRBJ1-2. Germline loops: CDR1 GTSNPN, CDR2 SVGIG (reference sequence). With termini counted, the CDR3 has 13 amino acids. The CDR3 reads CVFKQKTAYGCTF.

This clone has only a few counts. This chain joins TRBV5-6 and TRBJ1-2; 7 nucleotides match TRBD1. The CDR3 runs to 13 residues. Unmatched junction bases numbered 5, after V lost 3 bases and J lost 6 bases. CDR1 and CDR2 (germline): SGHDT, YYEEEE. CDR3 sequence: CASSWDRSNGYTF. The CDR3 DNA follows: TGTGCCAGCAGCTGGGACAGATCGAATGGCTACACCTTC.

V gene TRBV27 combines with J gene TRBJ1-2; 7 nucleotides line up with TRBD1. There are 15 residues in the CDR3. The germline V gene has CDR1 MNHEY and CDR2 SMNVEV (reference sequence). Losses at the gene ends were 6 bases for V and 8 bases for J; bases not matched to a gene: 15. The CDR3 reads CASSRRDRTRGGYTF. In DNA form, the CDR3 reads TGTGCCAGCAGCCGAAGGGACAGAACCCGTGGGGGCTACACCTTC.

The chain carries TRBV5-5 and TRBJ2-7; D may be TRBD1 (5 bases). The CDR3 is 12 residues long. From germline, CDR1 is SGHKS and CDR2 YYEKEE (reference sequence). With 0 bases removed from V and 7 bases from J, the gap between germline ends came to 8 bases. The CDR3 region is CASSLETVEQYF. CDR3 sequence (DNA): TGTGCCAGCAGCTTGGAGACAGTAGAGCAGTACTTC.

The chain combines TRBV29-1 with TRBJ1-2, with D possibly being TRBD1 (6 bases). Germline-derived CDR1 and CDR2 are SQVTM and ANQGSEA. Trimming shortened V by 6 bases and J by 2 bases, and 19 bases separated the two germline ends. The CDR3 has 15 amino acids. This CDR3 reads CSVRPEGGFNYGYTF. CDR3 DNA: TGCAGCGTCCGTCCCGAGGGGGGGTTCAACTATGGCTACACCTTC.

This clone was counted only a few times. The V gene is TRBV10-2, the J gene TRBJ1-5; TRBD1 matches at 9 bases. The V gene's germline CDR1 is WSHSY and CDR2 SAAADI. The length of the CDR3 is 16 residues. The V gene end was trimmed by 5 bases and the J gene end by 1 base; junction bases not matched to a gene: 6. The CDR3 bases are TGCGCCAGCAGTCCCAGGACAGGGGTAAGCAATCAGCCCCAGCATTTT. It yields the protein CASSPRTGVSNQPQHF.

This rearrangement joins TRBV4-1 to TRBJ1-5; tentatively, D is TRBD1 (6 bases). Per the germline V gene, CDR1 is MGHRA and CDR2 is YSYEKL. Between the trimmed V and J ends, which lost 4 bases and 3 bases, there was a span of 13 bases. The CDR3 totals 15 residues. CDR3 nucleotides: TGCGCCAGCAGCCTCCAGGGGTTAGTCAATCAGCCCCAGCATTTT. This codes for CASSLQGLVNQPQHF.